This note documents a single T cell receptor (beta chain) sequence. This sample is drawn from a study of blood T cell repertoires in COVID-19. Study at large: The analysed material was cDNA or gDNA that came from T cells, B-cell-depleted T cells, or PBMCs.

Germline CDR1 and CDR2: MNHEY and SVGAGI. There are 14 residues in the CDR3. V was pared by 7 bases and J by 2 bases, with 8 bases of the junction left unmatched. How the authors handled the data: From reference gene primer amplification, estimates of nucleated cell counts were derived. Profiling relied on immunoSEQ multiplex PCR, and the TCRdb table lists in-frame clones only, not all of them. V, J and clone size were drawn from that table, and D and trimming were deduced from the DNA. Here the sample spans a few hundred thousand clones, about 87% being singletons. The origin of this receptor is a woman in her forties or fifties with acute or convalescent COVID-19. The rearrangement uses TRBV6-5 and TRBJ2-7; TRBD1 matches at 7 bases. Material for sequencing was peripheral blood. The CDR3 nucleotides are TGTGCCAGCACCCAGACAGGGAGACCCTACGAGCAGTACTTC. It yields the protein CASTQTGRPYEQYF.